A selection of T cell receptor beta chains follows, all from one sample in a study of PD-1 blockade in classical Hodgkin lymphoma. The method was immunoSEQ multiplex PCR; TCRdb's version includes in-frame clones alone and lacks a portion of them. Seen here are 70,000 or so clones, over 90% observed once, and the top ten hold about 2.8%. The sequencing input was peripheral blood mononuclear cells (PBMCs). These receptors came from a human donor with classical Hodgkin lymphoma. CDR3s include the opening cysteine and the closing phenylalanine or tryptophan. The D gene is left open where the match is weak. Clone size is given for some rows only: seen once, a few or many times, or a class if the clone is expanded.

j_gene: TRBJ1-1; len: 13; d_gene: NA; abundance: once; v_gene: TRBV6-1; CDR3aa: CASSETSVTEAFF; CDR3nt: TGTGCCAGCAGTGAAACGTCAGTGACTGAAGCTTTCTTT
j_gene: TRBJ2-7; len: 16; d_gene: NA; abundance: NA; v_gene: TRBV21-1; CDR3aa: CASSKEGLQPGYEQYF; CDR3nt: TGTGCCAGCAGCAAAGAGGGACTCCAACCGGGCTACGAGCAGTACTTC
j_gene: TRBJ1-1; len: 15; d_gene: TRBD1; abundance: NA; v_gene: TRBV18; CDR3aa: CASSDDRGLGTEAFF; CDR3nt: TGTGCCAGCTCAGATGACAGGGGGCTGGGCACTGAAGCTTTCTTT
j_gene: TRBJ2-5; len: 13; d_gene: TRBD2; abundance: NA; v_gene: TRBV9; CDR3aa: CASSWGGGETQYF; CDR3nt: TGTGCCAGCAGCTGGGGGGGAGGAGAGACCCAGTACTTC
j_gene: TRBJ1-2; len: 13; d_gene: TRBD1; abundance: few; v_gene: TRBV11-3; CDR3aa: CASSGDRGSGYTF; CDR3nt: TGTGCCAGCAGCGGGGACAGGGGCTCTGGCTACACCTTC
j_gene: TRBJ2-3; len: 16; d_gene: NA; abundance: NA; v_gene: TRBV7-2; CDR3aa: CASSFQSNPSTDTQYF; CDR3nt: TGTGCCAGCAGCTTCCAAAGCAACCCTAGCACAGATACGCAGTATTTT
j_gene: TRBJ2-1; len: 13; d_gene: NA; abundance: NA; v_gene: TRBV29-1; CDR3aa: CSVDGASYNEQFF; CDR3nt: TGCAGCGTTGACGGGGCTTCCTACAATGAGCAGTTCTTC
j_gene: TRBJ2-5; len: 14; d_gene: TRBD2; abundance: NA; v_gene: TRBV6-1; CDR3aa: CASSEERGVETQYF; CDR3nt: TGTGCCAGCAGTGAAGAGCGGGGGGTGGAGACCCAGTACTTC
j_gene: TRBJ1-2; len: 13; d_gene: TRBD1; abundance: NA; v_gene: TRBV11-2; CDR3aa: CASSLPDRDGYTF; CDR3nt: TGTGCCAGCAGCTTACCTGACAGGGATGGCTACACCTTC
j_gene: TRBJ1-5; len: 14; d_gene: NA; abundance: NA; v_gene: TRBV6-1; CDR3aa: CASSEAHMGQPQHF; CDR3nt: TGTGCCAGCAGTGAGGCTCACATGGGGCAGCCCCAGCATTTT
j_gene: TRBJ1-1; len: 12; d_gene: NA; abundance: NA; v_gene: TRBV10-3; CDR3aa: CATKSSEAEAFF; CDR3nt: TGTGCCACCAAAAGCTCCGAGGCTGAAGCTTTCTTT
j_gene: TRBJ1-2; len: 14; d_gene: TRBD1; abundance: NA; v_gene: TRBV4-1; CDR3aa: CASSLDRGFYGYTF; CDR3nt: TGCGCCAGCAGCCTTGACAGGGGATTCTATGGCTACACCTTC
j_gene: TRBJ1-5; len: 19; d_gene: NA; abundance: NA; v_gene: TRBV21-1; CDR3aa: CASSKAEEQGVPSDQPQHF; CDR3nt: TGTGCCAGCAGCAAAGCCGAGGAGCAAGGGGTTCCCAGTGATCAGCCCCAGCATTTT
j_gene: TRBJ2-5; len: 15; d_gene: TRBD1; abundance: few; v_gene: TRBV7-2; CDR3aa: CASSRPTGGRETQYF; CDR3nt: TGTGCCAGCAGCCGCCCGACAGGGGGCAGGGAGACCCAGTACTTC
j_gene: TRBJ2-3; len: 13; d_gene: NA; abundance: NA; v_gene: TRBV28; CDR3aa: CATAESPTDTQYF; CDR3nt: TGTGCCACCGCGGAGTCCCCCACAGATACGCAGTATTTT
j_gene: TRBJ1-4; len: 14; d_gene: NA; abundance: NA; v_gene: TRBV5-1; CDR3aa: CASSWVGSWEKLFF; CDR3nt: TGCGCCAGCAGCTGGGTAGGGAGTTGGGAAAAACTGTTTTTT
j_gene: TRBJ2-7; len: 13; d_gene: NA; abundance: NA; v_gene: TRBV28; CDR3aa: CASRGLVSYEQYF; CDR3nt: TGTGCCAGCAGGGGACTCGTCTCCTACGAGCAGTACTTC
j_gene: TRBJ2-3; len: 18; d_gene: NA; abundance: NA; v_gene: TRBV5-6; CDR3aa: CASSLDVLAQQHTDTQYF; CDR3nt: TGTGCCAGCAGCTTGGACGTGTTGGCTCAACAACACACGGATACGCAGTATTTT
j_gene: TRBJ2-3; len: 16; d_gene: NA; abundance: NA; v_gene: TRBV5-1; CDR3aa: CASSLGLGGYTDTQYF; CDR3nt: TGCGCCAGCAGCTTGGGTCTTGGGGGATACACAGATACGCAGTATTTT
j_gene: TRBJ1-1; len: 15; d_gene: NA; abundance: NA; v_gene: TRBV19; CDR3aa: CASSPLGSQNTEAFF; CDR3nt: TGTGCCAGTAGCCCCCTCGGCAGCCAGAACACTGAAGCTTTCTTT
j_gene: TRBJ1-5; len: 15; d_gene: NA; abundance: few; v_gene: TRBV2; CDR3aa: CASSVGGTPNQPQHF; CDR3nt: TGTGCCAGCAGTGTAGGGGGGACACCCAATCAGCCCCAGCATTTT
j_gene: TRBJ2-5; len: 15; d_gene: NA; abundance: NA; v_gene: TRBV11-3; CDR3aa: CASSPNAVGQETQYF; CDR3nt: TGTGCCAGCAGCCCCAATGCGGTGGGGCAAGAGACCCAGTACTTC
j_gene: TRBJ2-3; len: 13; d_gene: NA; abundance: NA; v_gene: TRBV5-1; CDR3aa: CASSFLETDTQYF; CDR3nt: TGCGCCAGCAGCTTCCTAGAAACAGATACGCAGTATTTT
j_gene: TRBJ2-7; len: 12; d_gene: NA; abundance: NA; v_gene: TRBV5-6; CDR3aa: CASSLERLDLYF; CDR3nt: TGTGCCAGCAGCTTGGAGCGGTTGGATTTGTACTTC
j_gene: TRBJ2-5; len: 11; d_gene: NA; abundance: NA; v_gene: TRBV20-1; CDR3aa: CSASDQETQYF; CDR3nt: TGCAGTGCTAGCGATCAAGAGACCCAGTACTTC
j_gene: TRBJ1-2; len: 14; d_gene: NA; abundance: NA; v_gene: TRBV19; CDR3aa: CASSARWGADGYTF; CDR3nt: TGTGCCAGTAGTGCCCGATGGGGAGCGGATGGCTACACCTTC